The clone carrying this T cell receptor (beta chain) was found a few times. Its specificity is not known. The data belong to a study of spatial heterogeneity in lung cancer. Overall study context: There were 72 donors, all of them untreated patients with early-stage non-small cell lung cancer. Available follow-up PBMC samples, collected a median of about two years post-resection, were sequenced. The study consistently detected more beta-chain than alpha-chain sequences. Study outcomes and limitations: Whereas they appeared in blood less at follow-up, ubiquitous expanded tumor TCRs appeared there more at resection.

The V end lost 6 bases, the J end lost 7 bases, and 21 bases lay between the germline ends. The germline gives CDR1 MNHNY, CDR2 SVGAGI (reference sequence). This CDR3 spans 15 amino acids. The time point denotes: blood at routine non-recurrence follow-up after resection. Unsorted whole RNA of tumor, nontumor lung or frozen PBMC was sequenced. MiXCR, run by TCRdb on the 5' RACE reads, gives a single entry per CDR3 protein. The table has some 110,000 distinct CDR3 sequences, 9.5% to 15% seen once. This chain links TRBV6-6 with TRBJ1-1; no clear D gene. The specimen was PBMCs, collected at follow-up. This clonotype was obtained from a male donor with early-stage non-small cell lung cancer. The CDR3 DNA reads as TGTGCCAGCAGGTACACTAGGACTATGACAAGTGAAGCTTTCTTT. Translation: CASRYTRTMTSEAFF.